This T cell receptor beta chain emerged from a study of blood T cells in healthy people across ages. Many counts were recorded for this clonotype. Total RNA was isolated from each sample in quantities of at least 6 micrograms. A second PCR of 7 to 11 cycles used a sample-barcoded 5' primer and a J-beta primer mix. TCRdb called the 5' RACE reads again in MiXCR, with one record for every CDR3 protein. Here the sample spans 380,000 or so distinct CDR3 sequences, roughly half being singletons. Germline V lookup: CDR1 SGHAT, CDR2 FQNNGV. V was clipped by 5 bases and J by 7 bases, with 22 bases between them. The CDR3 runs 16 residues.

Sequencing was done on a sample of blood. The TCR was taken from a man in his sixties in good health. The chain recombines TRBV11-2 with TRBJ2-3, with a tentative D call TRBD1 (6 bases). The CDR3, as DNA: TGTGCCAGCAGCACCACGACAGGAGGCCTCCGTAATACGCAGTATTTT. Translated: CASSTTTGGLRNTQYF. Drawing the rest from reference TRBV11-2 and TRBJ2-3, the complete variable domain is EAGVAQSPRYKIIEKRQSVAFWCNPISGHATLYWYQQILGQGPKLLIQFQNNGVVDDSQLPKDRFSAERLKGVDSTLKIQPAKLEDSAVYLCASSTTTGGLRNTQYFGPGTRLTVL.